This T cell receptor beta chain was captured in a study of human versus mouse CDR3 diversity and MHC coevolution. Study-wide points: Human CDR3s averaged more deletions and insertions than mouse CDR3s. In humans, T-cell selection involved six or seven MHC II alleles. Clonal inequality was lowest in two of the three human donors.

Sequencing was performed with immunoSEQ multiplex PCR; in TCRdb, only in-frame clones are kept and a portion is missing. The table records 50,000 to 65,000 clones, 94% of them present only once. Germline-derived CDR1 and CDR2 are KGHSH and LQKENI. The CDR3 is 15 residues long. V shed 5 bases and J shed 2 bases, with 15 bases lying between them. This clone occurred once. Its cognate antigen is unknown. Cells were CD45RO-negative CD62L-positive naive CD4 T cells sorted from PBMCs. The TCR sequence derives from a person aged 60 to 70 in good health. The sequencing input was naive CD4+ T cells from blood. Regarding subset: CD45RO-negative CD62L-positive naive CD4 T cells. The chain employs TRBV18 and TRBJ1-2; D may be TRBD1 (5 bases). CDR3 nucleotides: TGTGCCAGCTCAGCTTCGACAGCTCCAAACTATGGCTACACCTTC. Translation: CASSASTAPNYGYTF.